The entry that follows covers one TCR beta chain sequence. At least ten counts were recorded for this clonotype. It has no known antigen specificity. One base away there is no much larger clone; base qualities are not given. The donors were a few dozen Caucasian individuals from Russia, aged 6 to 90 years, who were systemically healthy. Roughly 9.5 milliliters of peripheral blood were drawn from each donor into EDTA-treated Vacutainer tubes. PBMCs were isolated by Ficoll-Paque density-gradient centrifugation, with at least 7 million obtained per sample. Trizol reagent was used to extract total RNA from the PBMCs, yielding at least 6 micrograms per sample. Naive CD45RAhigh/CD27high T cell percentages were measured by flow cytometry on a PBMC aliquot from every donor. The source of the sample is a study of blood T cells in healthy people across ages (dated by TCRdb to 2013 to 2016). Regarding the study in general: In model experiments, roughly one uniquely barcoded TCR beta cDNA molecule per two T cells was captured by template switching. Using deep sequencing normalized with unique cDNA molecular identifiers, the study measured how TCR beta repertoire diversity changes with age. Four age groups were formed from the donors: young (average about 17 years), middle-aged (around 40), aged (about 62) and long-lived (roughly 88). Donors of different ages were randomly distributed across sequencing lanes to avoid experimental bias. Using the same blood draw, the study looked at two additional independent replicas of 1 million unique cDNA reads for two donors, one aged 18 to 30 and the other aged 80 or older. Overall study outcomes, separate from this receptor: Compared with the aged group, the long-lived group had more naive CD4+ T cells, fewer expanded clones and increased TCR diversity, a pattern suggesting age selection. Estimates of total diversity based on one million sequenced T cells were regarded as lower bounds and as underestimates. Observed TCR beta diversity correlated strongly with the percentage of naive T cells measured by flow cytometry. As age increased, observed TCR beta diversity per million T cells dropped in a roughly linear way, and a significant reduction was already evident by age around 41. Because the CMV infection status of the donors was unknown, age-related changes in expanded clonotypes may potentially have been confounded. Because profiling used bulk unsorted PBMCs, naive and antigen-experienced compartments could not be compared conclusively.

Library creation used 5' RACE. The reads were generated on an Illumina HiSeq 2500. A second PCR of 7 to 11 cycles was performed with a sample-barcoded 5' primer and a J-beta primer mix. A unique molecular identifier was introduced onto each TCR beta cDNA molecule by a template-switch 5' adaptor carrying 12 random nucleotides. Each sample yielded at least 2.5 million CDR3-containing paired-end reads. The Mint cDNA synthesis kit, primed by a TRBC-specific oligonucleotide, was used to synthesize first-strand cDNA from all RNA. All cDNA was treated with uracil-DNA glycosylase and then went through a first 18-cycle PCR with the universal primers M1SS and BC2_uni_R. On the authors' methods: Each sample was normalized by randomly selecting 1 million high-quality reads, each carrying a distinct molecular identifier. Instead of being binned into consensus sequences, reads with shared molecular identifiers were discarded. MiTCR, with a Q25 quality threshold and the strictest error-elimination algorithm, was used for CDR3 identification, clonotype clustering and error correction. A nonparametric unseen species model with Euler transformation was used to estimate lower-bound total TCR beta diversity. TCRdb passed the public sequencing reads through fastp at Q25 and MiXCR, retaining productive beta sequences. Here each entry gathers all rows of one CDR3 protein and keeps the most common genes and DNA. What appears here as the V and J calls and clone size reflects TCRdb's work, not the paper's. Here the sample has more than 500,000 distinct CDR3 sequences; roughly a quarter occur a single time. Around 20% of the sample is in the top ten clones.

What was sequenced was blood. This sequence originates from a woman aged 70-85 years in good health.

The nucleotide sequence reads TGTGCCAGCAGTCTCGACAGTAACTATGGCTACACCTTC. Translated, it reads CASSLDSNYGYTF. The V gene is TRBV6-5 and the J gene is TRBJ1-2; the D gene is perhaps TRBD1, from 5 matching bases. From the cysteine through the phenylalanine, the CDR3 covers 13 amino acids. Only the CDR3 region is kept as DNA, spanning 39 bases read in frame from base 1. V was cut back by 5 bases and J by 1 base, leaving a gap of 8 bases between them. The germline V gene specifies MNHEY as CDR1 and SVGAGI as CDR2.